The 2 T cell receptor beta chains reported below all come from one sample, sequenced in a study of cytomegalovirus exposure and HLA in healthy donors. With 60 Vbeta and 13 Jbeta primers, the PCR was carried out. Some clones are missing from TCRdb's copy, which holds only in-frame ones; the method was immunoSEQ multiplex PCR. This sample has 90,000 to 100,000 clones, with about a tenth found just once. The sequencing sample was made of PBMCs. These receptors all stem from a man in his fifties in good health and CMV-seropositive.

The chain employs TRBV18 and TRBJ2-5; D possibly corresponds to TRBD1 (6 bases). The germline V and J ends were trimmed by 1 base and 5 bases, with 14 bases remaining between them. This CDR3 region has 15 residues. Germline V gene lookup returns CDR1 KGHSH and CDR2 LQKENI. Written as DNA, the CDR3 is TGTGCCAGCTCACCACTACAGGGTGAGGGGGAGACCCAGTACTTC. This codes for CASSPLQGEGETQYF.

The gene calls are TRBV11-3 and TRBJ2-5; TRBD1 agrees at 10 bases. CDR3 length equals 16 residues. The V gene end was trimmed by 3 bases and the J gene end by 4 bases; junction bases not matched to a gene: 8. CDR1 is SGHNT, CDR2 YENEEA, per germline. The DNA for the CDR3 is TGTGCCAGCAGCTTGATGTCCGGGACAGGGGTAGAGACCCAGTACTTC. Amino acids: CASSLMSGTGVETQYF. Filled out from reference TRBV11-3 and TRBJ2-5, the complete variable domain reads EAGVVQSPRYKIIEKKQPVAFWCNPISGHNTLYWYLQNLGQGPELLIRYENEEAVDDSQLPKDRFSAERLKGVDSTLKIQPAELGDSAVYLCASSLMSGTGVETQYFGPGTRLLVL.